Presented here are 3 T cell receptor beta chains from one specimen sequenced in a study of memory CD4+ T cells and cytomegalovirus serostatus. Single viable CD3+CD4+CD8-CD45RO+ cells were sorted as the memory CD4+ T cells. Repertoires were generated with immunoSEQ multiplex PCR, while TCRdb's copy carries only in-frame clones and drops some. The sample yields tens of thousands of clones, about 74% seen once. What was sequenced was memory CD4+ T cells from blood. The source of these receptors is an adult in good health and CMV-seronegative.

The CDR3 DNA is TGTGCCAGCCACCAAGAGACCGGGGAGCTGTTTTTT. It codes for CASHQETGELFF. The gene calls are TRBV2 and TRBJ2-2; no firm D call. The V end was cut by 8 bases, the J end by 5 bases, with 9 bases between. The CDR3 is made up of 12 amino acids. Germline V gives CDR1 SNHLY, CDR2 FYNNEI.

The chain is built from TRBV30 and TRBJ1-4; TRBD1 might be the D (6 bases). The germline CDR1 and CDR2 sequences are GTSNPN and SVGIG (reference sequence). V was trimmed by 0 bases and J by 4 bases, leaving 15 bases between them. The CDR3 length is 16 residues. CDR3 protein: CAWSVWGRSGNEKLFF. The CDR3 region has the DNA TGTGCCTGGAGTGTATGGGGGCGCAGTGGTAATGAAAAACTGTTTTTT.

This clone was counted a single time. V usage is TRBV30 and J usage is TRBJ2-3; 7 nucleotides agree with TRBD1. V shed 6 bases and J 6 bases; nucleotides not matched to a gene: 12. The CDR3 covers 14 residues. Germline V gene lookup returns CDR1 GTSNPN and CDR2 SVGIG (reference sequence). For the CDR3, the DNA is TGTGCCTGCATAAAGACAGGGTCTCTCGATACGCAGTATTTT. Translation: CACIKTGSLDTQYF.